A single sample is the source of the 3 T cell receptor beta chains below, sequenced in a study of patients and donors after allogeneic stem cell transplantation. Each CDR3 protein gets one entry after TCRdb re-called the RT-PCR reads with MiXCR. The table lists approximately 200,000 distinct CDR3 sequences, 11% to 15% of them singletons. The specimen was blood, either unsorted or a sorted T cell fraction (not recorded which). The receptors were gathered from a human donor who was either an allogeneic HSCT recipient or a stem cell or donor lymphocyte infusion donor (not recorded which). It is not recorded whose cells these are; they may come from a transplant donor.

This clonotype occurred many times. The CDR3 region has the DNA TGCAGTGCCTGCAAGGATGCGGGGACTATTAGCACAGATACGCAGTATTTT. Its translation is CSACKDAGTISTDTQYF. The J gene is TRBJ2-3, the V gene TRBV20-1, with 7 bases lining up with TRBD2. Germline CDR1 reads DFQATT; CDR2 reads SNEGSKA (reference sequence). V gave up 6 bases and J gave up 0 bases; unmatched junction bases: 15. The CDR3 spans 17 residues.

This clonotype was counted between two and nine times. This chain joins TRBV12-3 or TRBV12-4 and TRBJ1-5; tentative D call: TRBD1 (6 bases). The V end lost 3 bases, the J end lost 1 base, and 10 bases lay between the germline ends. This CDR3 is 15 amino acids long. In DNA, the CDR3 is TGTGCCAGCAGTTTTCAAGACAGGAGCAATCAGCCCCAGCATTTT. Protein: CASSFQDRSNQPQHF.

This clonotype has just a few counts. The CDR3 DNA sequence: TGTGCCAGCAGTCAGGAAACAGGGACCCCCTACGAGCAGTACTTC. Amino acid sequence: CASSQETGTPYEQYF. The chain has TRBV12-3 or TRBV12-4 and TRBJ2-7; the D gene is possibly TRBD1 (6 bases). Trimming removed 5 bases from V and 2 bases from J, with 16 bases in between. CDR3 length equals 15 residues.